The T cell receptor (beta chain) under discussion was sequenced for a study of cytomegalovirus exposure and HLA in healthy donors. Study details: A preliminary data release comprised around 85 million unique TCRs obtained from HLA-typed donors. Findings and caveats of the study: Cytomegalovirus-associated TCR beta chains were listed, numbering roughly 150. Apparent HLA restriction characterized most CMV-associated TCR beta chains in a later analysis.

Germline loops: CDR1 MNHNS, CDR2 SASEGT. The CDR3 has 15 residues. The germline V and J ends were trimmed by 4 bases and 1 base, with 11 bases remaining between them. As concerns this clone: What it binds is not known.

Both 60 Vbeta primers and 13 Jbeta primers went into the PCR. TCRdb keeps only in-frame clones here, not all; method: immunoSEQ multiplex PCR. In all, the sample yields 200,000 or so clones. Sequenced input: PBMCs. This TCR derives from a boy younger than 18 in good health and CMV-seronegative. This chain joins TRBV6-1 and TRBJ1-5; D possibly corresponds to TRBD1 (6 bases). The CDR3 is CASSAQGGSNQPQHF. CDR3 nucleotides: TGTGCCAGCAGTGCCCAAGGGGGAAGCAATCAGCCCCAGCATTTT.